This record concerns one T cell receptor beta chain sequence. Its binding antigen is unknown. Nothing much larger sits one base from this clone, and base qualities are not available. Receptors were amplified or captured by RACE. This sample was sequenced with a NextSeq 500. During library preparation, unique molecular identifiers were attached to individual cDNA molecules so that TCRs could be counted in a quantitative, reproducible way. Each blood RNA sample was used to sequence both TCR alpha and TCR beta chains. The paper's processing steps were these. A median of around 100,000 TCRs per sample was observed, with a range of about 23,224 to 750,000. V, J and CDR3 annotation of the TCR reads was carried out using the Decombinator software suite. For the PS versus PT1 abundance plots, all samples were subsampled to the same number of TCRs (28,000). Expanded TCRs were defined as absent before sensitization and observed at least eight times at the 2-week time point. TCRdb applied fastp at Q25 and MiXCR to the public reads, then kept only in-frame beta chains. Merged by CDR3 protein, the rows form single entries marked with the most common genes and DNA. The V and J calls come from TCRdb's annotation, not from the publication. The sample yields about 380,000 distinct CDR3 sequences; about 6% were counted once. In total, the top ten clones hold more than 5.5% of the sample.

This specimen belongs to a study of human T cells and chemical hapten exposure (dated by TCRdb to 2020 to 2023). Broadly, across the study: For sensitization, 2% DPC in acetone was applied to a roughly 2 cm by roughly 2 cm area of upper inner arm skin. Patch testing was performed on the upper back with Finn chambers containing 0.01% DPC, and the patch tests were scored after 6 days according to International Contact Dermatitis Research Group standards. Around 30 alopecia patients provided blood for TCR sequencing at one to four time points (pre-sensitization, 2, 6 and 24 weeks). Patients additionally received weekly therapeutic DPC doses to the scalp throughout the roughly 24-week study period. Alopecia areata with under or over 50% scalp involvement, alopecia totalis and alopecia universalis were represented in the patient cohort, which was mostly female. This study followed changes in the peripheral blood TCR repertoire in vivo during primary and secondary sensitization of alopecia patients to the hapten diphenylcyclopropenone (DPC). Libraries were pooled for sequencing, and variation in per-sample TCR yields was attributed mainly to small differences in library volumes within the pool. Blood samples were taken from patients before sensitization (week 0) and at 2, 6 and about 24 weeks after DPC sensitization. General study outcomes and caveats: A positive correlation was found between the number of PT1 expanded TCRs and patch test score, with significance reached at thresholds 8, 16 and 32 but not 4. No change with DPC sensitization was found in the number of TCRs above 1 in 1000 frequency, and no evidence of global repertoire structure alterations was found. After repeated subsampling, changes were observed in the strength of the expansion versus patch-test correlation and in the threshold at which the correlation became significant. Because all patients had alopecia, a presumed autoimmune disease, the immune response of the patients might differ from that of healthy individuals. Compared with pre-sensitization or healthy control sets, expanded TCRs formed significantly more large CDR3 similarity clusters, which is consistent with antigen-driven responses.

The time point label for this specimen denotes: patch test 2, 6 weeks after DPC sensitization. The meaning of the sample's treatment or condition label: therapeutic diphenylcyclopropenone sensitization with weekly scalp DPC. At each patch-test visit, blood was drawn before the patch test was applied. To be eligible, patients had to be aged 18 to 70, diagnosed with alopecia and judged suitable for DPC therapy, while pregnant patients were excluded. Total RNA was extracted from unfractionated whole blood collected in Tempus Blood RNA tubes. The sample was whole blood, taken in connection with sensitization to the hapten diphenylcyclopropenone (DPC). The TCR comes from a woman between 18 and 30 years old with alopecia areata. Some clones in this sample may be carry-over from other donors' samples.

DNA sequence: TGTGCTAGTGATACTGAGATCACAGATACGCAGTATTTT. Its protein product is CASDTEITDTQYF. The chain is encoded by TRBV12-5 joined to TRBJ2-3; the D gene identity is not certain. Per the germline V gene, LGHNT is the CDR1 and FRNRAP is the CDR2. At the junction V is shortened by 7 bases and J by 2 bases, with 10 bases in between. The CDR3 sequence holds 13 residues, the cysteine and phenylalanine included. The retained sequence is limited to the CDR3, 39 bases, with the frame set at the first base.